The rows below give T cell receptor beta chains drawn from one sample of a study of shared clonotypes between healthy human individuals. Data came from immunoSEQ multiplex PCR; TCRdb stores just in-frame clones and leaves some out. The sample yields about 1,800,000 clones, about 94% seen once. The sequenced sample was naive CD8+ T cells sorted from blood. These receptors were taken from a man younger than 30 in good health. Each CDR3 is given with its conserved first and last residue. Fields, in order: CDR3 length, V gene, J gene, clone size, CDR3 protein. Some rows have no size entry. The others give once, few or many, or a class for an expanded clone.

cdr3_length: 14; v_call: TRBV2; j_call: TRBJ2-2; clone_size: -; cdr3_aa: CASSEGQSPRELFF
cdr3_length: 18; v_call: TRBV4-2; j_call: TRBJ2-1; clone_size: -; cdr3_aa: CASSQFSGGSGTYNEQFF
cdr3_length: 15; v_call: TRBV5-6; j_call: TRBJ1-2; clone_size: -; cdr3_aa: CASSSMGAANYGYTF
cdr3_length: 14; v_call: TRBV27; j_call: TRBJ2-7; clone_size: -; cdr3_aa: CASSLSRGGYEQYF
cdr3_length: 20; v_call: TRBV6-8; j_call: TRBJ1-6; clone_size: -; cdr3_aa: CASSHKSRDRLSSYNSPLHF
cdr3_length: 14; v_call: TRBV9; j_call: TRBJ2-3; clone_size: -; cdr3_aa: CASSVSGREDTQYF
cdr3_length: 14; v_call: TRBV10-3; j_call: TRBJ2-7; clone_size: -; cdr3_aa: CAVAFRESSYEQYF
cdr3_length: 13; v_call: TRBV4-2; j_call: TRBJ2-1; clone_size: -; cdr3_aa: CAAGGASSHEQFF
cdr3_length: 13; v_call: TRBV30; j_call: TRBJ2-3; clone_size: -; cdr3_aa: CAWSVLGVDTQYF
cdr3_length: 11; v_call: TRBV7-9; j_call: TRBJ2-7; clone_size: -; cdr3_aa: CASSLGPEQYF
cdr3_length: 17; v_call: TRBV4-3; j_call: TRBJ1-6; clone_size: -; cdr3_aa: CASSQDLGEGRNSPLHF
cdr3_length: 18; v_call: TRBV2; j_call: TRBJ2-7; clone_size: once; cdr3_aa: CASSAPGLAGGPRYEQYF
cdr3_length: 13; v_call: TRBV5-8; j_call: TRBJ2-7; clone_size: -; cdr3_aa: CASSLAGTYEQYF
cdr3_length: 14; v_call: TRBV10-3; j_call: TRBJ1-5; clone_size: -; cdr3_aa: CAINEDSSNQPQHF
cdr3_length: 15; v_call: TRBV7-9; j_call: TRBJ2-2; clone_size: -; cdr3_aa: CASSSGLAVIGELFF
cdr3_length: 13; v_call: TRBV9; j_call: TRBJ1-5; clone_size: -; cdr3_aa: CASSVGPSRPQHF
cdr3_length: 15; v_call: TRBV27; j_call: TRBJ1-6; clone_size: -; cdr3_aa: CATSYDRGSNSPLHF
cdr3_length: 13; v_call: TRBV27; j_call: TRBJ2-7; clone_size: -; cdr3_aa: CASSRQGAYEQYF
cdr3_length: 17; v_call: TRBV7-3; j_call: TRBJ2-7; clone_size: -; cdr3_aa: CASFWTGGSILPYEQYF
cdr3_length: 15; v_call: TRBV5-5; j_call: TRBJ2-1; clone_size: -; cdr3_aa: CASSLDFFGHNEQFF
cdr3_length: 17; v_call: TRBV9; j_call: TRBJ2-2; clone_size: -; cdr3_aa: CASSVDRRTGGTGELFF
cdr3_length: 15; v_call: TRBV13; j_call: TRBJ1-2; clone_size: -; cdr3_aa: CASSLGRGRDYGYTF
cdr3_length: 15; v_call: TRBV28; j_call: TRBJ1-4; clone_size: -; cdr3_aa: CASSLGPSTNEKLFF
cdr3_length: 14; v_call: TRBV27; j_call: TRBJ1-2; clone_size: -; cdr3_aa: CASSFTGSWYGYTF
cdr3_length: 12; v_call: TRBV7-8; j_call: TRBJ2-7; clone_size: -; cdr3_aa: CASSSTGDEQYF
cdr3_length: 13; v_call: TRBV5-1; j_call: TRBJ2-7; clone_size: -; cdr3_aa: CASSPTGGYEQYF
cdr3_length: 14; v_call: TRBV5-1; j_call: TRBJ1-4; clone_size: -; cdr3_aa: CASSLDRGSEKLFF
cdr3_length: 16; v_call: TRBV14; j_call: TRBJ2-5; clone_size: -; cdr3_aa: CASSQGLAVYQETQYF
cdr3_length: 15; v_call: TRBV7-9; j_call: TRBJ1-4; clone_size: -; cdr3_aa: CASSLGAGGNEKLFF
cdr3_length: 13; v_call: TRBV6-1; j_call: TRBJ2-1; clone_size: once; cdr3_aa: CATMDGYPNEQFF
cdr3_length: 12; v_call: TRBV9; j_call: TRBJ1-1; clone_size: -; cdr3_aa: CASSDDRAEAFF
cdr3_length: 16; v_call: TRBV21-1; j_call: TRBJ1-4; clone_size: -; cdr3_aa: CASSKGHGGGVEKLFF
cdr3_length: 18; v_call: TRBV19; j_call: TRBJ1-1; clone_size: once; cdr3_aa: CASSIDGGQGAVGTEAFF
cdr3_length: 15; v_call: TRBV7-9; j_call: TRBJ2-7; clone_size: -; cdr3_aa: CASSFEVDGTYEQYF
cdr3_length: 15; v_call: TRBV5-3; j_call: TRBJ1-4; clone_size: -; cdr3_aa: CARSFPEDRGEKLFF
cdr3_length: 15; v_call: TRBV5-6; j_call: TRBJ2-1; clone_size: -; cdr3_aa: CASSLALVPYNEQFF
cdr3_length: 14; v_call: TRBV7-2; j_call: TRBJ1-4; clone_size: -; cdr3_aa: CASSLTGGNEKLFF
cdr3_length: 14; v_call: TRBV5-1; j_call: TRBJ2-7; clone_size: -; cdr3_aa: CASSPTGALYEQYF
cdr3_length: 13; v_call: TRBV29-1; j_call: TRBJ1-5; clone_size: -; cdr3_aa: CSPLTGGRQPQHF
cdr3_length: 13; v_call: TRBV15; j_call: TRBJ1-1; clone_size: -; cdr3_aa: CATSSTGNTEAFF
cdr3_length: 14; v_call: TRBV28; j_call: TRBJ1-6; clone_size: -; cdr3_aa: CASSPRESNSPLHF
cdr3_length: 14; v_call: TRBV10-2; j_call: TRBJ2-3; clone_size: -; cdr3_aa: CASAEWTSWDTQYF
cdr3_length: 15; v_call: TRBV6-5; j_call: TRBJ1-3; clone_size: -; cdr3_aa: CASRVGHHSGNTIYF